This T cell receptor beta chain stems from a study of control samples from healthy donors and cancer patients (dated by TCRdb to 2018 to 2020). Libraries were built with the immunoSEQ multiplex PCR assay. This immuneACCESS table, as held by TCRdb, lists in-frame sequences with V and J called but not all clones. Of the missing ones, under half trace to an unresolved V gene in checked studies; the others have no known cause. The sample has about 190,000 clones on record, about 89% of them singletons. Of the sample, approximately 1.8% falls within the top ten clones. Per the germline V gene (reference sequence), SEHNR is the CDR1 and FQNEAQ is the CDR2. Measured from the cysteine to the phenylalanine, the CDR3 is 16 residues long. Only CDR3 DNA is held: 48 bases, read in frame from base 1. V is trimmed back by 5 bases and J by 3 bases, and the junction contains 6 bases that no gene match accounts for.

As for this clone: Its antigen specificity is not known. The record has no base qualities; no much larger clone is one base away.

Sequencing was carried out using blood. The sequence is built from TRBV7-9 and TRBJ2-2, with 10 bases matching TRBD2. This clonotype was obtained from a man aged 25-45 years in good health. The CDR3 sequence is CASSPNGLADTGELFF. Read as DNA, the sequence is TGTGCCAGCAGCCCAAATGGACTAGCGGACACCGGGGAGCTGTTTTTT.